This TCR beta chain was documented in a study of T cells expressing NK-cell markers. Across the whole study: The TCR beta repertoires were obtained from sorted CD3+CD56+NKG2C+, CD3+CD56+NKG2C- and CD3+CD56-NKG2C+ T cells. The sequencing cohort of eight donors included seven HCMV-seropositive individuals and one seronegative individual.

Study conclusions and caveats: Of CD8+ T cells, roughly 1.0-7.5% belonged to dominant NKG2C+ clonotypes in 5 to 7 donors.

About this clonotype: Antigen unknown.

From its re-call of the 5' RACE reads, TCRdb lists each CDR3 protein once, without DNA. In total, the table holds approximately 440,000 distinct CDR3 sequences. The CDR3 is 12 amino acids. The receptor was isolated from a woman aged 45-60 years in good health. The chain links TRBV12-3 or TRBV12-4 to TRBJ2-1; as DNA is missing, the TRBD2 call by TCRdb cannot be tested. Sequencing used blood T cells: a sorted CD56 or NKG2C T cell subset, CD4+ or CD8+ T cells, or bulk PBMC T cells (not recorded which). CDR3 sequence: CANSVPGGGPFF.